Listed here are 20 T cell receptor beta chains from one sample, sequenced in a study of ipilimumab plus nivolumab after autologous stem cell transplantation. The assay was immunoSEQ multiplex PCR, and TCRdb's table has in-frame clones only and misses some. The sample includes 9,500 to 15,000 clones, about 70% of them seen just once. This specimen consisted of PBMCs, obtained in a trial of ipilimumab plus nivolumab as post-transplant consolidation. The source is a male donor with multiple myeloma.

This clone was observed a handful of times. The V gene is TRBV6-6, the J gene TRBJ2-1, with 11 positions matching TRBD2. Germline CDR1 reads MNHNY; CDR2 reads SVGAGI (reference sequence). This CDR3 has 16 residues. V gave up 1 base and J gave up 9 bases; unmatched junction bases: 8. The DNA for the CDR3 is TGTGCCAGCAGTTACTGGCCCAGTAGCGGGGGGGGTGAGCAGTTCTTC. Translating it yields CASSYWPSSGGGEQFF.

The rearrangement uses TRBV7-3 and TRBJ2-1, with D hard to call. The V end lost 2 bases, the J end lost 7 bases, and 9 bases lay between the germline ends. CDR1 and CDR2 (germline): SGHTA, FQGTGA. The CDR3 runs to 13 residues. The CDR3 protein is CASSLSLVNEQFF. The CDR3 bases are TGTGCCAGCAGCTTATCCCTCGTGAATGAGCAGTTCTTC. Together with reference TRBV7-3 and TRBJ2-1, the CDR3 gives the full variable domain: GAGVSQTPSNKVTEKGKYVELRCDPISGHTALYWYRQSLGQGPEFLIYFQGTGAADDSGLPNDRFFAVRPEGSVSTLKIQRTERGDSAVYLCASSLSLVNEQFFGPGTRLTVL.

The gene calls are TRBV19 and TRBJ1-5, with D perhaps matching TRBD1 (6 bases). This CDR3 contains 16 residues. The ends were cut back, 3 bases at V and 6 bases at J, with 18 bases in the middle. Germline CDR1 is LNHDA and CDR2 is SQIVND (reference sequence). CDR3 loop: CASSIAPGDLGQPQHF. CDR3 DNA: TGTGCCAGTAGTATTGCTCCAGGGGATTTGGGTCAGCCCCAGCATTTT.

V gene TRBV5-1 combines with J gene TRBJ2-3; D remains unclear. Trimming pared 0 bases from V and 2 bases from J, leaving 7 bases between. Germline V CDR1 and CDR2: SGHRS, YFSETQ. The CDR3 has 14 amino acids. The CDR3 region is CASSLGRNTDTQYF. The DNA for the CDR3 is TGCGCCAGCAGCTTGGGGAGAAACACAGATACGCAGTATTTT. The full variable domain, completed using reference TRBV5-1 and TRBJ2-3, is KAGVTQTPRYLIKTRGQQVTLSCSPISGHRSVSWYQQTPGQGLQFLFEYFSETQRNKGNFPGRFSGRQFSNSRSEMNVSTLELGDSALYLCASSLGRNTDTQYFGPGTRLTVL.

The chain links TRBV27 to TRBJ2-5, with 8 bases matching TRBD2. The trim removed 4 bases at V and 5 bases at J, leaving 9 bases unmatched. The CDR3 loop spans 15 amino acids. The germline gives CDR1 MNHEY, CDR2 SMNVEV (reference sequence). CDR3 DNA sequence: TGTGCCAGCAGTTGGGCCGGGGGGGGCGCGGAGACCCAGTACTTC. As protein: CASSWAGGGAETQYF.

This clone was seen more than once but under ten times. The chain employs TRBV19 and TRBJ2-3; D is unclear. The CDR3 consists of 13 residues. V gave up 3 bases and J gave up 4 bases, with 8 bases separating them. Germline V lookup: CDR1 LNHDA, CDR2 SQIVND (reference sequence). This chain's CDR3 is CASSIRLSDTQYF. Written as DNA, the CDR3 is TGTGCCAGTAGTATCCGACTGTCAGATACGCAGTATTTT. Full variable domain (rest looked up from reference TRBV19 and TRBJ2-3): DGGITQSPKYLFRKEGQNVTLSCEQNLNHDAMYWYRQDPGQGLRLIYYSQIVNDFQKGDIAEGYSVSREKKESFPLTVTSAQKNPTAFYLCASSIRLSDTQYFGPGTRLTVL.

V gene TRBV30 combines with J gene TRBJ1-1, with D perhaps matching TRBD1 (6 bases). V was shortened by 5 bases and J by 5 bases, with 9 bases between the two germline ends. The CDR3 loop spans 11 amino acids. The germline gives CDR1 GTSNPN, CDR2 SVGIG (reference sequence). This chain's CDR3 is CAWSGQTEAFF. The CDR3 DNA reads TGTGCCTGGTCCGGACAGACTGAAGCTTTCTTT.

This clone was counted once. The gene calls are TRBV29-1 and TRBJ2-1; no reliable D call. The CDR3 extends over 15 amino acids. The V end was cut by 6 bases, the J end by 0 bases, with 15 bases between. The V gene's germline CDR1 is SQVTM and CDR2 ANQGSEA. The CDR3 is CSVEMADLSYNEQFF. As DNA, the CDR3 is TGCAGCGTGGAGATGGCAGATCTCTCCTACAATGAGCAGTTCTTC.

This chain links TRBV19 with TRBJ1-5, with D possibly TRBD1 on 5 matching bases. Germline values: CDR1 LNHDA, CDR2 SQIVND (reference sequence). CDR3 length: 15 residues. Trimming took off 6 bases at V and 3 bases at J, with 15 bases between the two ends. This CDR3 is CASRSGGFSNQPQHF. DNA for the CDR3: TGTGCCAGTAGGAGTGGGGGATTTTCCAATCAGCCCCAGCATTTT. The variable domain in full, completed from reference TRBV19 and TRBJ1-5, reads DGGITQSPKYLFRKEGQNVTLSCEQNLNHDAMYWYRQDPGQGLRLIYYSQIVNDFQKGDIAEGYSVSREKKESFPLTVTSAQKNPTAFYLCASRSGGFSNQPQHFGDGTRLSIL.

The CDR3 is CASSPPGTMWDGYTF. CDR3 nucleotide sequence: TGTGCCAGCTCACCACCGGGGACTATGTGGGATGGCTACACCTTC. The chain links TRBV18 to TRBJ1-2; maybe TRBD1 (5 bases). This CDR3 is built from 15 residues. The germline CDR1 and CDR2 sequences are KGHSH and LQKENI. Trimming removed 0 bases from V and 6 bases from J, with 14 bases in between. The complete variable domain, with remaining parts taken from reference TRBV18 and TRBJ1-2, reads NAGVMQNPRHLVRRRGQEARLRCSPMKGHSHVYWYRQLPEEGLKFMVYLQKENIIDESGMPKERFSAEFPKEGPSILRIQQVVRGDSAAYFCASSPPGTMWDGYTFGSGTRLTVV.

The chain couples TRBV5-6 to TRBJ2-5, with D perhaps matching TRBD2 (7 bases). Matching the DNA end better, TRBJ2-7 makes the J call doubtful. Germline values: CDR1 SGHDT, CDR2 YYEEEE. This CDR3 is 14 amino acids long. CDR3 nucleotide sequence: TGTGCCAGCAGCCTAGGGGGGGATTCCTACGAGCAGTACTTC. It yields the protein CASSLGGDSYEQYF.

V gene TRBV4-1 combines with J gene TRBJ1-1; 8 nucleotides line up with TRBD1. V dropped 1 base and J dropped 1; count of bases not matched to a gene: 5. From germline, CDR1 is MGHRA and CDR2 YSYEKL. CDR3 length: 16 residues. CDR3 sequence: CASSQVQGAPNTEAFF. CDR3 nucleotide sequence: TGCGCCAGCAGCCAAGTCCAGGGGGCTCCGAACACTGAAGCTTTCTTT.

CDR3 coding DNA: TGTGCCAGCAGCACTGTAAGCGGGGGGGCCCATGGAGATACGCAGTATTTT. Translating it yields CASSTVSGGAHGDTQYF. J is TRBJ2-3 and V is TRBV13, with 10 bases fitting TRBD2. The CDR3 is 17 residues long. J lost 5 bases, V lost 5 bases, and 13 bases had no gene match. CDR1 is PRHDT, CDR2 FYEKMQ, per germline (reference sequence).

V usage is TRBV5-1 and J usage is TRBJ1-1; D gene unclear. V was clipped by 0 bases and J by 8 bases, with 11 bases between them. The CDR3 runs to 13 residues. CDR1 is SGHRS, CDR2 YFSETQ, per germline. As DNA, the CDR3 is TGCGCCAGCAGCTTGGGTGGCAACAGAGAAGCTTTCTTT. Its translation: CASSLGGNREAFF.

V gene TRBV2 combines with J gene TRBJ2-7, with 7 bases lining up with TRBD2. Losses at the gene ends were 3 bases for V and 7 bases for J; bases not matched to a gene: 9. CDR1 SNHLY and CDR2 FYNNEI come from the germline V gene. The CDR3 length is 14 residues. The CDR3 DNA reads as TGTGCCAGCAGTGATGGGAGGGGCCCGTGGGAGCAGTACTTC. It translates to CASSDGRGPWEQYF.

Points on this clone: A much larger clone differs from this one at a single base, so this may be a read error. The identical CDR3 is also encoded by other nucleotide sequences in the sample. The chain combines TRBV6-5 with TRBJ2-7; a possible D gene is TRBD2 (6 bases). Germline CDR1 MNHEY, CDR2 SVGAGI. The CDR3 sequence is 12 residues long. V was trimmed by 6 bases and J by 2 bases, leaving 8 bases between them. CDR3 sequence: CASRGGTYEQYF. The DNA of the CDR3 is TGTGCCAGCAGAGGAGGGACCTACGAGCAGTACTTC.

The chain uses TRBV28 and TRBJ2-3, with D uncertain. CDR3 length: 16 amino acids. CDR1 and CDR2 from the germline V gene are MDHEN and SYDVKM. Trimming removed 2 bases at V and 0 bases at J, with 12 bases between. The CDR3 loop is CASSLGQAASTDTQYF. The CDR3, as DNA: TGTGCCAGCAGTTTAGGGCAGGCCGCTAGCACAGATACGCAGTATTTT.

A few counts support this clone. The gene calls are TRBV9 and TRBJ2-5, with D hard to call. CDR1 SGDLS and CDR2 YYNGEE come from the germline V gene. The CDR3 runs 15 residues. Trimming cost V 4 bases and J 1 base, with 14 bases left between them. Here the CDR3 DNA reads TGTGCCAGCAGCCCAGCAGGAAGACCCCAAGAGACCCAGTACTTC. As protein: CASSPAGRPQETQYF.

The chain couples TRBV28 to TRBJ1-3, with D uncertain. The V and J ends lost 5 bases and 0 bases respectively, with 5 bases between them. Looked up from germline, CDR1 is MDHEN and CDR2 is SYDVKM. The CDR3 is 13 residues long. This CDR3 is CASSRGSGNTIYF. The CDR3 nucleotides read TGTGCCAGCAGTCGGGGCTCTGGAAACACCATATATTTT.

The chain is built from TRBV30 and TRBJ1-4; D perhaps matches TRBD1 (5 bases). V was cut by 1 base and J by 10 bases, with 16 bases left in between. The CDR3 consists of 14 residues. Germline values: CDR1 GTSNPN, CDR2 SVGIG (reference sequence). The CDR3 protein is CAWSAGTVEGKLFF. DNA of the CDR3: TGTGCCTGGAGTGCCGGGACGGTGGAGGGAAAACTGTTTTTT. The full variable domain, rest sourced from reference TRBV30 and TRBJ1-4, is SQTIHQWPATLVQPVGSPLSLECTVEGTSNPNLYWYRQAAGRGLQLLFYSVGIGQISSEVPQNLSASRPQDRQFILSSKKLLLSDSGFYLCAWSAGTVEGKLFFGSGTQLSVL.